This T cell receptor beta chain was retrieved from a study of control samples from healthy donors and cancer patients (dated by TCRdb to 2020 to 2021). V sheds 6 bases and J sheds 9 bases, leaving 17 bases between their ends. Including the terminal cysteine and phenylalanine, the CDR3 comprises 13 residues. The sequence is cut down to CDR3 DNA, 39 bases in frame from base 1. The receptor library was made with the immunoSEQ multiplex PCR assay. TCRdb holds this immuneACCESS table with in-frame rearrangements only. Some clones are missing; in checked studies, unresolved V genes explain under half, and the rest has no known cause. For this sample there are fewer than 120,000 clones; over 75% appear just once. Around 3.5% of the sample goes to the ten largest clones. Turning to this clone: The specificity of this receptor is unknown. No much larger clone is present one base from it, and per-base qualities are unavailable.

The V and J genes are TRBV12-3 or TRBV12-4 and TRBJ1-1; no D segment can be confidently identified. Input material: PBMCs. The clonotype was recovered from a woman aged 55-69 years with lung cancer. The CDR3: CASRSTGPVKAFF. The DNA is as follows: TGTGCCAGCAGATCTACCGGGCCAGTAAAAGCTTTCTTT.